The sequence of this T cell receptor (beta chain) was determined in a study of long-term antiretroviral therapy in people with HIV. A v3.0 immunoSEQ assay was performed at survey level. The protocol was immunoSEQ multiplex PCR, while the TCRdb copy is restricted to in-frame clones and leaves out a portion. The sample contains fewer than 25,000 clones, around 86% of which appear only once. The input for sequencing was unsorted PBMCs, taken 1.8 years before starting antiretroviral therapy. This receptor was obtained from a woman between 25 and 40 years old with HIV.

CDR3 sequence: CASSLEVNTEAFF. The CDR3 nucleotides are TGTGCCAGCAGTTTGGAGGTGAACACTGAAGCTTTCTTT. The chain combines TRBV27 with TRBJ1-1; D remains unclear. Germline V gives CDR1 MNHEY, CDR2 SMNVEV (reference sequence). V was shortened by 3 bases and J by 0 bases, with 5 bases between the two germline ends. CDR3 size: 13 residues.